The T cell receptor beta chain described here comes from a study of T cell repertoires in cytomegalovirus infection. Comments on this clonotype: Antigen specificity is unknown.

The CDR3 spans 15 residues. V lost 0 bases to trimming and J lost 4 bases, with 12 bases between them. Germline lookup yields CDR1 MNHNS and CDR2 SASEGT. A single record per CDR3 protein comes from TCRdb applying MiXCR to the reads. The sample carries 300,000 to 400,000 distinct CDR3 sequences, 29% recorded once. General study points: What dominated the ex vivo response were HLA-C-restricted CMV-specific TCR beta clonotypes.

The sample was cultured PBMCs, taken from culture after CMV antigen stimulation. The receptor's source is a human donor in good health (CMV status not recorded). Some clones in this sample may be carry-over from other donors' samples. This chain uses TRBV6-1 with TRBJ2-5; D gene ambiguous. The CDR3, as DNA: TGTGCCAGCAGTGAAGCGTCTGGGGTGCGAGAGACCCAGTACTTC. Its translation: CASSEASGVRETQYF.